The 26 T cell receptor beta chains given below trace back to one sample, sequenced in a study of early T cells in non-severe SARS-CoV-2 infection. MiXCR, run by TCRdb on the 5' RACE reads, gives a single entry per CDR3 protein. The sample has about 60,000 distinct CDR3 sequences, 10% to 15% seen once. Sequencing used whole blood. The receptor set was obtained from an adult who was a healthcare worker with PCR-confirmed SARS-CoV-2 infection or an uninfected control (not recorded which).

This clonotype has a count of ten or more. The chain joins TRBV29-1 to TRBJ1-1; possibly TRBD1 for D (6 bases). CDR1 is SQVTM, CDR2 ANQGSEA, per germline. V lost 5 bases to trimming and J lost 3 bases, with 19 bases between them. The CDR3 contains 15 residues. The CDR3, as DNA: TGCAGCGTTCTCCCTGTGAGGGGGTCAGACACTGAAGCTTTCTTT. Its protein product is CSVLPVRGSDTEAFF.

This clonotype showed up many times. This chain joins TRBV7-2 and TRBJ1-1; D is possibly TRBD1 (5 bases). Trimming took off 1 base at V and 2 bases at J, with 11 bases between the two ends. Germline lookup yields CDR1 SGHTA and CDR2 FQGNSA. CDR3 size: 15 residues. CDR3: CASSLVPGPNTEAFF. CDR3 sequence (DNA): TGTGCCAGCAGCTTAGTCCCAGGGCCAAACACTGAAGCTTTCTTT.

This clonotype has at least ten counts. The CDR3 loop reads CASSQYYNEQFF. CDR3 bases: TGTGCCAGCAGCCAATATTACAATGAGCAGTTCTTC. The rearrangement uses TRBV14 and TRBJ2-1; no reliable D call. Germline CDR1 SGHDN, CDR2 FVKESK. The V and J ends lost 2 bases and 4 bases respectively, with 3 bases between them. This CDR3 comprises 12 residues.

The chain links TRBV19 to TRBJ2-1; TRBD2 matches 15 bases. The CDR3 has 16 amino acids. The V and J ends lost 3 bases and 9 bases, in that order; junction bases with no gene match: 6. Looked up from germline, CDR1 is LNHDA and CDR2 is SQIVND (reference sequence). CDR3 loop: CASSIGLAGGPIEQFF. In DNA, the CDR3 is TGTGCCAGTAGTATTGGACTAGCGGGAGGGCCAATTGAGCAGTTCTTC.

This clonotype occurred a few times. This chain joins TRBV3-1 and TRBJ2-5; 7 nucleotides agree with TRBD2. V trimming: 4 bases; J trimming: 5 bases; junction bases outside the gene matches: 7. The CDR3 has 14 residues. Germline V gene lookup returns CDR1 LGHDT and CDR2 YNNKEL (reference sequence). CDR3 protein: CASSLSSGEETQYF. The CDR3 region has the DNA TGTGCCAGCAGCCTTTCTAGCGGTGAGGAGACCCAGTACTTC.

In this sample, this clonotype turned up a few times. V usage is TRBV7-2 and J usage is TRBJ2-1; 8 nucleotides align to TRBD2. J lost 13 bases, V lost 5 bases, and 13 bases had no gene match. This CDR3 has 14 residues. The germline gives CDR1 SGHTA, CDR2 FQGNSA. The CDR3 DNA sequence: TGTGCCAGCAGCCCGGGGGGGCGGATACGTTACCAGTTCTTC. As protein: CASSPGGRIRYQFF.

This clonotype was observed a few times. The V gene is TRBV7-2, the J gene TRBJ2-3, with TRBD2 matching over 12 bases. V was pared by 6 bases and J by 6 bases, with 4 bases of the junction left unmatched. The CDR3 runs 14 residues. Germline assignment: CDR1 SGHTA and CDR2 FQGNSA. The CDR3 DNA sequence: TGTGCCAGCAGAGGACTAGCGGGGACTGATACGCAGTATTTT. It yields the protein CASRGLAGTDTQYF.

This clonotype was seen at least ten times. This chain uses TRBV2 with TRBJ1-6; no firm D call. This CDR3 spans 11 amino acids. CDR1 SNHLY and CDR2 FYNNEI come from the germline V gene. Trimming removed 6 bases from V and 9 bases from J, with 6 bases in between. The CDR3 reads CASRDTSPLHF. CDR3 in DNA: TGTGCCAGCAGAGATACTTCACCCCTCCACTTT. The whole variable domain, filled in from reference TRBV2 and TRBJ1-6, reads EPEVTQTPSHQVTQMGQEVILRCVPISNHLYFYWYRQILGQKVEFLVSFYNNEISEKSEIFDDQFSVERPDGSNFTLKIRSTKLEDSAMYFCASRDTSPLHFGNGTRLTVT.

This chain uses TRBV7-2 with TRBJ1-2, with 7 bases aligning to TRBD1. Germline V gene sequence: CDR1 SGHTA, CDR2 FQGNSA. This CDR3 spans 12 amino acids. With V trimmed by 5 bases and J by 6 bases, 3 bases remained unmatched. As DNA, the CDR3 is TGTGCCAGCAGCACCGGGACAGATGGCTACACCTTC. Translation gives CASSTGTDGYTF.

This clonotype was recorded once. This chain connects TRBV4-3 to TRBJ2-6; maybe TRBD2 (5 bases). In germline, CDR1 is LGHNA, CDR2 YSLEER. V gave up 4 bases and J gave up 4 bases, with 14 bases separating them. This CDR3 has 16 residues. This chain's CDR3 is CASSRELGSGANVLTF. CDR3 in DNA: TGCGCCAGCAGCCGAGAACTAGGGAGCGGGGCCAACGTCCTGACTTTC.

The chain links TRBV27 to TRBJ1-6, with a tentative D call TRBD1 (5 bases). V shed 5 bases and J shed 0 bases, with 14 bases lying between them. This CDR3 is built from 17 residues. CDR1 is MNHEY and CDR2 is SMNVEV in the germline V gene (reference sequence). This CDR3 is CASSSKGASSYNSPLHF. The CDR3 nucleotides read TGTGCCAGCAGTAGTAAAGGGGCGAGCTCCTATAATTCACCCCTCCACTTT.

The chain employs TRBV20-1 and TRBJ1-4; D is unclear. This CDR3 spans 14 amino acids. V lost 0 bases to trimming and J lost 9 bases, with 14 bases between them. Germline loops: CDR1 DFQATT, CDR2 SNEGSKA (reference sequence). CDR3 in amino acids: CSARESGLRKKLFF. For the CDR3, the DNA is TGCAGTGCTAGAGAGTCCGGTTTGAGGAAAAAACTGTTTTTT.

This clonotype was recorded at least ten times. This sequence joins TRBV30 and TRBJ1-5; D call uncertain. The CDR3 has 12 amino acids. The V gene's germline CDR1 is GTSNPN and CDR2 SVGIG (reference sequence). Trimming cost V 5 bases and J 0 bases, with 5 bases left between them. DNA for the CDR3: TGTGCCTGGGGTTATAGCAATCAGCCCCAGCATTTT. Amino acid sequence: CAWGYSNQPQHF.

There are a few counts of this clonotype. V is TRBV6-5 and J is TRBJ1-1; a possible D gene is TRBD1 (5 bases). Trimming cost V 6 bases and J 4 bases, with 18 bases left between them. The CDR3 extends over 15 amino acids. Germline assignment: CDR1 MNHEY and CDR2 SVGAGI. CDR3 in amino acids: CASSRDGYGSTEAFF. In DNA form, the CDR3 reads TGTGCCAGCAGCAGGGACGGATACGGTAGCACTGAAGCTTTCTTT.

In this sample, this clonotype turned up many times. J is TRBJ2-5 and V is TRBV11-2; tentative D call: TRBD2 (5 bases). CDR1 and CDR2 (germline): SGHAT, FQNNGV. The length of the CDR3 is 15 residues. The V end lost 2 bases, the J end lost 4 bases, and 14 bases lay between the germline ends. The CDR3 reads CASSLRRVFGETQYF. The DNA for the CDR3 is TGTGCCAGCAGCTTACGGCGGGTATTTGGAGAGACCCAGTACTTC.

This clonotype appeared many times. The V call is TRBV20-1, the J call TRBJ2-7, with a weak D call TRBD1 (6 bases). The ends were cut back, 6 bases at V and 2 bases at J, with 17 bases in the middle. Germline-derived CDR1 and CDR2 are DFQATT and SNEGSKA (reference sequence). There are 14 residues in the CDR3. The CDR3 nucleotides read TGCAGTGCCACAATGTCGGGGACAACCTACGAGCAGTACTTC. Its translation is CSATMSGTTYEQYF.

This clonotype is classed as medium-sized (0.01 to 0.1%). The rearrangement uses TRBV20-1 and TRBJ2-7; D not certain. CDR3 length: 12 amino acids. The V gene lost 2 bases and the J gene lost 6 bases, with 11 bases spanning the gap. Germline values: CDR1 DFQATT, CDR2 SNEGSKA (reference sequence). In nucleotides, the CDR3 is TGCAGTGCTAGAAGGTCCTCCCTCGAGCAGTACTTC. This sequence encodes CSARRSSLEQYF.

This clonotype was seen repeatedly, ten times or more. This chain uses TRBV6-5 with TRBJ2-5; D may be TRBD2 (5 bases). The CDR3 has 16 residues. V was clipped by 3 bases and J by 1 base, with 15 bases between them. CDR1 is MNHEY, CDR2 SVGAGI, per germline. The CDR3 protein is CASSYSGKKAQETQYF. The DNA of the CDR3 is TGTGCCAGCAGTTATTCGGGGAAAAAAGCCCAAGAGACCCAGTACTTC.

This clonotype was counted ten times or more. This chain joins TRBV14 and TRBJ2-7; 10 nucleotides line up with TRBD2. CDR1 is SGHDN, CDR2 FVKESK, per germline. With 3 bases clipped from V and 0 bases from J, the junction kept 2 bases outside the gene matches. The CDR3 consists of 15 residues. The CDR3 DNA follows: TGTGCCAGCAGCCAGGGACTAGCGCCCTCCTACGAGCAGTACTTC. Amino acid sequence: CASSQGLAPSYEQYF.

The rearrangement uses TRBV2 and TRBJ2-2; 7 bases align to TRBD2. The CDR3 is 17 residues long. Trimming at V came to 0 bases and at J to 0 bases, leaving 4 bases not matched to a gene. Germline V gene lookup returns CDR1 SNHLY and CDR2 FYNNEI. CDR3 amino acids: CASSEALAGANTGELFF. DNA for the CDR3: TGTGCCAGCAGTGAAGCGCTGGCGGGAGCGAACACCGGGGAGCTGTTTTTT.

This clonotype has at least ten counts. The J gene is TRBJ2-7, the V gene TRBV20-1; D tentatively fits TRBD1 or TRBD2 (5 bases each). Germline values: CDR1 DFQATT, CDR2 SNEGSKA (reference sequence). The CDR3 is made up of 15 amino acids. The V end lost 6 bases, the J end lost 0 bases, and 18 bases lay between the germline ends. In nucleotides, the CDR3 is TGCAGTGCCCCTCCTGGGGCTAGCAGCTCCTACGAGCAGTACTTC. Residues: CSAPPGASSSYEQYF.

This chain links TRBV5-6 with TRBJ2-2; no definite D call. Germline assignment: CDR1 SGHDT and CDR2 YYEEEE. The length of the CDR3 is 16 residues. The V and J ends lost 2 bases and 1 base respectively, with 12 bases between them. The CDR3 DNA reads TGTGCCAGCAGCTTAATGACCGCGATGAACACCGGGGAGCTGTTTTTT. This encodes CASSLMTAMNTGELFF.

This clonotype was seen repeatedly, ten times or more. V usage is TRBV6-2 or TRBV6-3 and J usage is TRBJ1-5; TRBD1 might be the D (5 bases). The CDR3 runs 20 residues. Germline assignment: CDR1 MNHEY and CDR2 SVGEGT. With 2 bases removed from V and 0 bases from J, the gap between germline ends came to 23 bases. As DNA, the CDR3 is TGTGCCAGCAGTTACGGTAGGACACCCGACCAGGACTATAGCAATCAGCCCCAGCATTTT. Amino acids: CASSYGRTPDQDYSNQPQHF.

The chain has TRBV5-4 and TRBJ2-2; D is ambiguous. The CDR3 extends over 14 amino acids. Trimming stripped 0 bases from V and 1 base from J, with 4 bases between. Germline CDR1 and CDR2: SGHNT and YYREEE (reference sequence). The CDR3 DNA follows: TGTGCCAGCAGCTTGGAAGGGAACACCGGGGAGCTGTTTTTT. Translated, it gives CASSLEGNTGELFF.

This clonotype was counted a few times. This chain uses TRBV10-1 with TRBJ2-7, with D possibly being TRBD2 (6 bases). Germline-derived CDR1 and CDR2 are WNHNN and SYGVQD (reference sequence). V was cut by 2 bases and J by 4 bases, with 9 bases left in between. This CDR3 is 13 amino acids long. The CDR3 DNA reads as TGCGCCAGCAGTGAGATTGGGGGGTACGAGCAGTACTTC. Translated, it gives CASSEIGGYEQYF.

The chain uses TRBV5-1 and TRBJ1-4; unclear D gene. The CDR3 runs to 13 residues. Germline CDR1 SGHRS, CDR2 YFSETQ. Trimming took off 5 bases at V and 3 bases at J, with 8 bases between the two ends. For the CDR3, the DNA is TGCGCCAGCAGGAACGAAGCTAATGAAAAACTGTTTTTT. Translated, it gives CASRNEANEKLFF.